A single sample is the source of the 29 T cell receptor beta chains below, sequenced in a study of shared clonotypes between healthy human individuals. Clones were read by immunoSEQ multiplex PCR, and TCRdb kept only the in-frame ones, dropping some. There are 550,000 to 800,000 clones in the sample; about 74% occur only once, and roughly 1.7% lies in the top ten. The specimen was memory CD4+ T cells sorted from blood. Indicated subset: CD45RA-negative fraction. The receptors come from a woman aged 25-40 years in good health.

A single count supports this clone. The CDR3 DNA is TGTGCCAGCAGCAGCTGGGCTCTTCAAGGGGACACCATATATTTT. The encoded protein is CASSSWALQGDTIYF. The chain uses TRBV5-6 and TRBJ1-3; D might be TRBD1 (5 bases). Deletions cut 4 bases from V and 8 bases from J, with 19 bases between. This CDR3 has 15 amino acids. Germline loops: CDR1 SGHDT, CDR2 YYEEEE.

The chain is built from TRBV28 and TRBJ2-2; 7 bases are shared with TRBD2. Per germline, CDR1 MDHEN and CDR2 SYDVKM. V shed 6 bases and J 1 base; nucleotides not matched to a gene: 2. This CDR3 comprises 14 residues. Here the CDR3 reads CASRASGNTGELFF. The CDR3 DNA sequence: TGTGCCAGCAGGGCTAGCGGGAACACCGGGGAGCTGTTTTTT.

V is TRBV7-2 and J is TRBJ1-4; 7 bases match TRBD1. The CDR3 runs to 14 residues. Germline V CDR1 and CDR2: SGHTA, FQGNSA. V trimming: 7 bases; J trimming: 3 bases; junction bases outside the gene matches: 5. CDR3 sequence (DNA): TGTGCCAGCAAGGGGGCGTCCTCTAATGAAAAACTGTTTTTT. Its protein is CASKGASSNEKLFF.

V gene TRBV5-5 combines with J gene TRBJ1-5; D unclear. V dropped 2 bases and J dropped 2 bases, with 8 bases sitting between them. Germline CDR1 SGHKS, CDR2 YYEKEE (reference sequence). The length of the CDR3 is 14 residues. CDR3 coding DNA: TGTGCCAGCAGCTTCCGGGTTGGCAATCAGCCCCAGCATTTT. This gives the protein CASSFRVGNQPQHF.

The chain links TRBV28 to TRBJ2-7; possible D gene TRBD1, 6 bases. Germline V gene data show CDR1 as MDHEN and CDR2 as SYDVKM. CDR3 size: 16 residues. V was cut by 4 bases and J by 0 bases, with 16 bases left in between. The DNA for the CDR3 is TGTGCCAGCAGTTCCCCAGGGGAGAGGAGCTCCTACGAGCAGTACTTC. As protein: CASSSPGERSSYEQYF.

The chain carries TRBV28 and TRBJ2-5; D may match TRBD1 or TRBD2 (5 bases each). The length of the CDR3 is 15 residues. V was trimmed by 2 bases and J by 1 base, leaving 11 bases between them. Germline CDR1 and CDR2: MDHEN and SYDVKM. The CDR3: CASSLGGHVQETQYF. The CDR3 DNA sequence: TGTGCCAGCAGTTTAGGAGGACACGTCCAAGAGACCCAGTACTTC.

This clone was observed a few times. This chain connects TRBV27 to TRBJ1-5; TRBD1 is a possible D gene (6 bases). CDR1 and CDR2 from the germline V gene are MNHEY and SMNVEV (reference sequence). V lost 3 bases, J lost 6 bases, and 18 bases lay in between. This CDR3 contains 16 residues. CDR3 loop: CASSLKAGVSGQPQHF. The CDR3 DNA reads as TGTGCCAGCAGTTTGAAGGCAGGGGTCTCGGGTCAGCCCCAGCATTTT.

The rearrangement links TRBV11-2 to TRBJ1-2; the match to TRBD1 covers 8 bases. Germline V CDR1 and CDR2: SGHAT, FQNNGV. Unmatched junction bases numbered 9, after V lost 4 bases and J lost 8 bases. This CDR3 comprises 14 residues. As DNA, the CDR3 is TGTGCCAGCAGCTCTCTAGACAGGGGAATAGGCTACACCTTC. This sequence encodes CASSSLDRGIGYTF.

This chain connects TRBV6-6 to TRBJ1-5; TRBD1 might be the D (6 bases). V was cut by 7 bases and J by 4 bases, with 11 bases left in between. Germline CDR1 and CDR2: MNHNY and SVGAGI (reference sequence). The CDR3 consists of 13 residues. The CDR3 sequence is CASKLQGNQPQHF. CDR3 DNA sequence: TGTGCCAGCAAGTTGCAGGGGAATCAGCCCCAGCATTTT.

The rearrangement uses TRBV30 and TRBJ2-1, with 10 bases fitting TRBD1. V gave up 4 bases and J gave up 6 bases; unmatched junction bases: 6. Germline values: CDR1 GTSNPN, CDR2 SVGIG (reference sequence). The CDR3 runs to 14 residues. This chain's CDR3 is CAWTRDRGFNEQFF. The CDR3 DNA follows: TGTGCCTGGACCCGGGACAGGGGTTTCAATGAGCAGTTCTTC. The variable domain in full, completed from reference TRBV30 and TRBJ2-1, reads SQTIHQWPATLVQPVGSPLSLECTVEGTSNPNLYWYRQAAGRGLQLLFYSVGIGQISSEVPQNLSASRPQDRQFILSSKKLLLSDSGFYLCAWTRDRGFNEQFFGPGTRLTVL.

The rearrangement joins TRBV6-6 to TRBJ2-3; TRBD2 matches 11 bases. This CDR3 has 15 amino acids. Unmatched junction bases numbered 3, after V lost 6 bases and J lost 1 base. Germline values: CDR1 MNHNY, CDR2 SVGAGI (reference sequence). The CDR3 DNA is TGTGCCAGCAGCTCGGGACTAGCGGGCACAGATACGCAGTATTTT. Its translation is CASSSGLAGTDTQYF.

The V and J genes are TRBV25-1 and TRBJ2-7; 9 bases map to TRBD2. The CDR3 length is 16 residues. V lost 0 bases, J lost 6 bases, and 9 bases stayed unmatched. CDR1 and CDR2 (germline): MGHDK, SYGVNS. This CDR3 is CASSEYLQREVGEQYF. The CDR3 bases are TGTGCCAGCAGTGAATATTTACAGCGGGAGGTCGGCGAGCAGTACTTC.

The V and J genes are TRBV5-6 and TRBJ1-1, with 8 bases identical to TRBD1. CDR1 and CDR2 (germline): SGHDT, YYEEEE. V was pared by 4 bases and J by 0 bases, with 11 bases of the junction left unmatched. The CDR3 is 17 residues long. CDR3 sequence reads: CASSIRQGRPMNTEAFF. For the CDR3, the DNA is TGTGCCAGCAGCATACGACAGGGGCGCCCTATGAACACTGAAGCTTTCTTT.

The CDR3 sequence: CASRRDVESTEAFF. The CDR3, as DNA: TGCGCCAGCAGACGGGACGTCGAAAGCACTGAAGCTTTCTTT. The J gene is TRBJ1-1, the V gene TRBV5-1; maybe TRBD1 (5 bases). Trimming took 5 bases from V and 4 from J, leaving 15 bases between them. Germline lookup yields CDR1 SGHRS and CDR2 YFSETQ. CDR3 length: 14 amino acids. Full variable domain (missing parts from reference TRBV5-1 and TRBJ1-1): KAGVTQTPRYLIKTRGQQVTLSCSPISGHRSVSWYQQTPGQGLQFLFEYFSETQRNKGNFPGRFSGRQFSNSRSEMNVSTLELGDSALYLCASRRDVESTEAFFGQGTRLTVV.

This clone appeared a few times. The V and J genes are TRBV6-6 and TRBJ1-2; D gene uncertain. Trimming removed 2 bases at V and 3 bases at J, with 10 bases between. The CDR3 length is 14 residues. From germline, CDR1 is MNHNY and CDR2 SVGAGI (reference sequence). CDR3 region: CASSYGRLDYGYTF. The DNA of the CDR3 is TGTGCCAGCAGTTACGGGAGGTTGGACTATGGCTACACCTTC.

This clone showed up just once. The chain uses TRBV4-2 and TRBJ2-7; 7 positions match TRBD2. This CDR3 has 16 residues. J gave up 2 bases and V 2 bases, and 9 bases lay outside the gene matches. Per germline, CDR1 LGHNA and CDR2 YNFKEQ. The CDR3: CASSQQNQRGTYEQYF. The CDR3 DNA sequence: TGTGCCAGCAGCCAACAAAACCAGCGGGGCACCTACGAGCAGTACTTC.

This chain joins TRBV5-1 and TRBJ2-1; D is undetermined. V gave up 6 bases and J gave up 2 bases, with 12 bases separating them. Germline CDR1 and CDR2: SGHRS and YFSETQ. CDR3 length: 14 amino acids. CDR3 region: CASKVGSTYNEQFF. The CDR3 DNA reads TGCGCCAGCAAAGTAGGGTCGACCTACAATGAGCAGTTCTTC.

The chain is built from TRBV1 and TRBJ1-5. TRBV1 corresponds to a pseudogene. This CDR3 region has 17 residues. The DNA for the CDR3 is TGCACCAGCTTTCCGGGTCAGAGAAATAATAGCAATCAGCCCCAGCATTTT. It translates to CTSFPGQRNNSNQPQHF.

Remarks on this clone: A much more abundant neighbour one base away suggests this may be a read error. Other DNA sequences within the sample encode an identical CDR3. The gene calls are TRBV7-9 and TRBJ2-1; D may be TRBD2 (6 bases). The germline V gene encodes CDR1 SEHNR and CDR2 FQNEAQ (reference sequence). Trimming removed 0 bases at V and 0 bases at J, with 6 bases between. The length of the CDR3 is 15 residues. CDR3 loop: CASSLAGSSYNEQFF. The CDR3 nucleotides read TGTGCCAGCAGCTTAGCCGGGAGCTCCTACAATGAGCAGTTCTTC.

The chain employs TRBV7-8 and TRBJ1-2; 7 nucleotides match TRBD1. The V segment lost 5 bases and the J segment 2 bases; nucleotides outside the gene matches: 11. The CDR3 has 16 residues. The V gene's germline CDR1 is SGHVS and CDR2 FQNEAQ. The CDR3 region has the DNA TGTGCCAGCAGCCCAGAGGGGCAGGGGGAGAACTATGGCTACACCTTC. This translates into CASSPEGQGENYGYTF.

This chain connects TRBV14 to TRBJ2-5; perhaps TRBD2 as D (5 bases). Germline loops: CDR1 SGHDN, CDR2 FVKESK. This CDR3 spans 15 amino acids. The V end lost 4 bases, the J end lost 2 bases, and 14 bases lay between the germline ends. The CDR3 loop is CASSPPGFRQETQYF. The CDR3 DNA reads TGTGCCAGCAGCCCCCCGGGGTTTCGTCAAGAGACCCAGTACTTC.

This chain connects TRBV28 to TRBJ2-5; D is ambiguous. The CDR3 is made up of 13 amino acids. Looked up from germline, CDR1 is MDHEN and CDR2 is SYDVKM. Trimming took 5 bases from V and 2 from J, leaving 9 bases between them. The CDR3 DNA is TGTGCCAGCAGTCTTGTACAGCAAGAGACCCAGTACTTC. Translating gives CASSLVQQETQYF.

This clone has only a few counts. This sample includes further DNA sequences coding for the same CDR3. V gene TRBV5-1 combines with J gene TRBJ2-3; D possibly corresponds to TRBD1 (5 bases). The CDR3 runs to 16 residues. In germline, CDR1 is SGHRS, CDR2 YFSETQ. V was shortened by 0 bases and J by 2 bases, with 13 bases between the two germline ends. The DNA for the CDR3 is TGCGCCAGCAGCTTGGCCCAGGGTCCCCCCACAGATACGCAGTATTTT. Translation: CASSLAQGPPTDTQYF.

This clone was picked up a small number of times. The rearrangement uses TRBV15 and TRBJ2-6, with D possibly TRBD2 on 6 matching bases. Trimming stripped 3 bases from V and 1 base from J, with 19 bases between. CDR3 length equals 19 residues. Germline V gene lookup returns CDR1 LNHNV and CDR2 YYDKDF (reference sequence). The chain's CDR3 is CATSRLRRVQRSGANVLTF. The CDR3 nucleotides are TGTGCCACCAGCAGGCTCCGGAGGGTTCAACGTTCTGGGGCCAACGTCCTGACTTTC.

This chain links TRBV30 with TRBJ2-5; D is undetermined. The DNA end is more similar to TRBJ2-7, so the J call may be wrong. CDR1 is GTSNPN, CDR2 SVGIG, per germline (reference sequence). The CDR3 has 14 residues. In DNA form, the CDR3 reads TGTGCCTGGATTCGTTTCGCTGGGACCTACGAGCAGTACTTC. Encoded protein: CAWIRFAGTYEQYF.

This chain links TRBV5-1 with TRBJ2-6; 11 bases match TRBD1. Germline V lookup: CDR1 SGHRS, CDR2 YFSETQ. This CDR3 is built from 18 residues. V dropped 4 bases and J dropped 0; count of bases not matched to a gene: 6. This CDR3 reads CASSVRTGGASGANVLTF. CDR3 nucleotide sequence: TGCGCCAGCAGCGTTAGGACAGGGGGCGCCTCTGGGGCCAACGTCCTGACTTTC.

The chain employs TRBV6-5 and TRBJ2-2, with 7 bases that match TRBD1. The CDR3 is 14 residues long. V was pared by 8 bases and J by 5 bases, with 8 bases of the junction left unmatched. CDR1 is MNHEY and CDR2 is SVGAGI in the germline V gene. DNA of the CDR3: TGTGCCAGCCGCGTGGCAGGGGGAACCGGGGAGCTGTTTTTT. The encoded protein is CASRVAGGTGELFF.

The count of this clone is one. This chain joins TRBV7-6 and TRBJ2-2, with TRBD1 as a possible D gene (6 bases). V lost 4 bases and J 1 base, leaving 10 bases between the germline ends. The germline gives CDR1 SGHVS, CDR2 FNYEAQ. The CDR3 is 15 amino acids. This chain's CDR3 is CASSSRQVNTGELFF. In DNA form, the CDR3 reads TGTGCCAGCAGCTCAAGACAGGTGAACACCGGGGAGCTGTTTTTT.

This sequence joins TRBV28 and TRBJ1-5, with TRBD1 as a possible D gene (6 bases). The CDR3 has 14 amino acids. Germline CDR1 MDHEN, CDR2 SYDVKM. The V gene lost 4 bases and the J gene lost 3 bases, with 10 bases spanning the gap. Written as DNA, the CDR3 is TGTGCCAGCAGTTACACAGGGCCCAATCAGCCCCAGCATTTT. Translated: CASSYTGPNQPQHF. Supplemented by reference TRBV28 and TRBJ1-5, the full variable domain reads DVKVTQSSRYLVKRTGEKVFLECVQDMDHENMFWYRQDPGLGLRLIYFSYDVKMKEKGDIPEGYSVSREKKERFSLILESASTNQTSMYLCASSYTGPNQPQHFGDGTRLSIL.